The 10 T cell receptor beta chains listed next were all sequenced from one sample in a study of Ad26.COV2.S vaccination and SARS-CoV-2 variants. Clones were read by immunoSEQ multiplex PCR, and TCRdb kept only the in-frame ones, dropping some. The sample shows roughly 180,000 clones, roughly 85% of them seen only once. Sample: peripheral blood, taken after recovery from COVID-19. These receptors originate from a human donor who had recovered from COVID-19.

The CDR3 sequence is CASSQETSGGYNEQFF. Written as DNA, the CDR3 is TGCGCCAGCAGCCAAGAGACTAGCGGGGGATACAATGAGCAGTTCTTC. The rearrangement uses TRBV4-1 and TRBJ2-1; 12 nucleotides agree with TRBD2. Trimming took 0 bases from V and 4 from J; bases not matched to a gene: 1. This CDR3 contains 16 residues. Germline-derived CDR1 and CDR2 are MGHRA and YSYEKL.

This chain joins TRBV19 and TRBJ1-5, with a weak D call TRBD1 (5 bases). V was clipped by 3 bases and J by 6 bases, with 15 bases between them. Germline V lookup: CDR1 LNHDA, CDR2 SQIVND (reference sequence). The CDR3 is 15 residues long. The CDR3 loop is CASSMSGRWTQPQHF. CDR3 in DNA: TGTGCCAGTAGTATGTCGGGACGGTGGACTCAGCCCCAGCATTTT. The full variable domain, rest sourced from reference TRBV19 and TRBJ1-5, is DGGITQSPKYLFRKEGQNVTLSCEQNLNHDAMYWYRQDPGQGLRLIYYSQIVNDFQKGDIAEGYSVSREKKESFPLTVTSAQKNPTAFYLCASSMSGRWTQPQHFGDGTRLSIL.

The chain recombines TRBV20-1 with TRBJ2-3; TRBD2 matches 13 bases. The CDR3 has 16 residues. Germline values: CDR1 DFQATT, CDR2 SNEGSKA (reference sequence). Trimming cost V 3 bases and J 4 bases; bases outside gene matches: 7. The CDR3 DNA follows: TGCAGTGCTAGTTCCCCGACTAGCGGGGGGTCAGATACGCAGTATTTT. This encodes CSASSPTSGGSDTQYF.

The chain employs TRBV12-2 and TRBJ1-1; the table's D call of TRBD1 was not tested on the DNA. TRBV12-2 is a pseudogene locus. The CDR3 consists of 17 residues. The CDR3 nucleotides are TGTGCAAGTCGCTCCCCCTGTGGACAGGGGATGAACACTGAAGCTTTCTTT. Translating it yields CASRSPCGQGMNTEAFF.

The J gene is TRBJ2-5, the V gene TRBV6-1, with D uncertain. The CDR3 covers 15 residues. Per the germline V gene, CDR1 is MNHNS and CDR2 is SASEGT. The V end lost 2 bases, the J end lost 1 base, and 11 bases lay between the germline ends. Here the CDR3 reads CASSEWALVQETQYF. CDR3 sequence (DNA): TGTGCCAGCAGTGAATGGGCTTTGGTCCAAGAGACCCAGTACTTC.

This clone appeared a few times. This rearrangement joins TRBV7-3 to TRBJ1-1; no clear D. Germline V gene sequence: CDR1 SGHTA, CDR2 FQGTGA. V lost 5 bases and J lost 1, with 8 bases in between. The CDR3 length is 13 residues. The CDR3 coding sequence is TGTGCCAGCAGCCGCGGTGGGAACACTGAAGCTTTCTTT. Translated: CASSRGGNTEAFF.

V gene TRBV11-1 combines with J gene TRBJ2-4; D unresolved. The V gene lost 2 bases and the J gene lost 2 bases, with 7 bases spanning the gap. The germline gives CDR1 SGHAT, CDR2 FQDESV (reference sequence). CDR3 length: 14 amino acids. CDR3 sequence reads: CASSLRRTKNIQYF. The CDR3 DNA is TGTGCCAGCAGCTTACGGCGGACCAAAAACATTCAGTACTTC.

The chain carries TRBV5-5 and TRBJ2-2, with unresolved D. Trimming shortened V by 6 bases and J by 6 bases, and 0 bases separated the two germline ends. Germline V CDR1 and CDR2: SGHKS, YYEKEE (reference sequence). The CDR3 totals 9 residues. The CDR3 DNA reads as TGTGCCAGCACCGGGGAGCTGTTTTTT. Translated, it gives CASTGELFF. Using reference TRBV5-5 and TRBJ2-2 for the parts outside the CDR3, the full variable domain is DAGVTQSPTHLIKTRGQQVTLRCSPISGHKSVSWYQQVLGQGPQFIFQYYEKEERGRGNFPDRFSARQFPNYSSELNVNALLLGDSALYLCASTGELFFGEGSRLTVL.

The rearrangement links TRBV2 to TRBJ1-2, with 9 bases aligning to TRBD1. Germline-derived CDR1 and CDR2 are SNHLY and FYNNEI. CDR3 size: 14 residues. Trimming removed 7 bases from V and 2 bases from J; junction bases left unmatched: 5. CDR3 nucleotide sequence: TGTGCCAGCACCAGGACAGGGGCAAACTATGGCTACACCTTC. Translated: CASTRTGANYGYTF.

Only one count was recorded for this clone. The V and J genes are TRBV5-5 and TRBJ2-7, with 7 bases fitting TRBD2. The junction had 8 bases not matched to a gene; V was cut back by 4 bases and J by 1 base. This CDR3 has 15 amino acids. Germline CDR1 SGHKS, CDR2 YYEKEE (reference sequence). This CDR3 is CASSQTSLPSYEQYF. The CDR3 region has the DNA TGTGCCAGCAGCCAGACTAGCCTTCCATCCTACGAGCAGTACTTC.